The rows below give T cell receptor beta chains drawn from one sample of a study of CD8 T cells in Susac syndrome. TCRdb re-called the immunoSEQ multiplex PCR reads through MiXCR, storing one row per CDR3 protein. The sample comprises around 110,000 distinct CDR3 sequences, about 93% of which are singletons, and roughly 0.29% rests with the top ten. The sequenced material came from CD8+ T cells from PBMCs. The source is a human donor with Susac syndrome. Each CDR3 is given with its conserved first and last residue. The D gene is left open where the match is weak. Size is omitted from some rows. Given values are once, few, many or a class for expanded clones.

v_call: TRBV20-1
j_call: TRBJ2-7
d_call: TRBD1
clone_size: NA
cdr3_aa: CSAGGDREGGYEQYF
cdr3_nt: TGCAGTGCTGGGGGGGACAGGGAAGGGGGCTACGAGCAGTACTTC

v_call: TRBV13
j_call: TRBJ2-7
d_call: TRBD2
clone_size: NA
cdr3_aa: CASSYAGGQTYEQYF
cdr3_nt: TGTGCCAGCAGCTACGCGGGGGGCCAGACCTACGAGCAGTACTTC

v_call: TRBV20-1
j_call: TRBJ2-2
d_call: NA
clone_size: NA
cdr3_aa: CSAARDANTGELFF
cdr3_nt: TGCAGTGCCGCTCGGGACGCGAACACCGGGGAGCTGTTTTTT

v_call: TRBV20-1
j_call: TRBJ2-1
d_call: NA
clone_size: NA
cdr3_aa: CSAHTYDEGGSYNEQFF
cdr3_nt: TGCAGTGCTCATACCTACGACGAAGGGGGGTCCTACAATGAGCAGTTCTTC

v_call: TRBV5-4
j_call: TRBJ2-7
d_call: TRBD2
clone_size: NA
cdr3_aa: CASSRTSGGAEVQYF
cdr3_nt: TGTGCCAGCAGCCGGACTAGCGGGGGGGCCGAAGTGCAGTACTTC

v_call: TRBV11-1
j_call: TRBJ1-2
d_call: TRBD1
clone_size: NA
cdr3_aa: CASSPRTGRYGYTF
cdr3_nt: TGTGCCAGCAGCCCGCGGACAGGGCGTTATGGCTACACCTTC

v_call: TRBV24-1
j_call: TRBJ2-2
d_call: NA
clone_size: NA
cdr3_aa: CATSASTGELFF
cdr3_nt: TGTGCCACCAGTGCTAGCACCGGGGAGCTGTTTTTT

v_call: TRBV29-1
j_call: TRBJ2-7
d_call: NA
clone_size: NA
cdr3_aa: CSVDARNEQYF
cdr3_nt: TGCAGCGTTGATGCCAGGAACGAGCAGTACTTC

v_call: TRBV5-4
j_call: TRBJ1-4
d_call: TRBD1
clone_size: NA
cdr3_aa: CASSVNRGHLEKLFF
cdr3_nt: TGTGCCAGCAGCGTCAACAGGGGGCATTTGGAAAAACTGTTTTTT

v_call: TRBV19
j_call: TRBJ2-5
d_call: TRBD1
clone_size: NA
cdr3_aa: CASSINRGHEETQYF
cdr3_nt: TGTGCCAGTAGTATCAACAGGGGACACGAAGAGACCCAGTACTTC

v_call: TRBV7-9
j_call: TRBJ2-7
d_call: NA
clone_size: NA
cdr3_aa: CASSSGSSTGYEQYF
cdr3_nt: TGTGCCAGCAGCTCGGGGTCCAGTACAGGTTACGAGCAGTACTTC

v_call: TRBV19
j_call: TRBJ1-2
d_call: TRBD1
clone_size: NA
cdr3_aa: CASSIETSGTGRSYTF
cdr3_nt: TGTGCCAGTAGTATAGAAACTTCTGGGACAGGACGGAGCTACACCTTC

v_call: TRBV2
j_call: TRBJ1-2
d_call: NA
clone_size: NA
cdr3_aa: CASSTGLPYGYTF
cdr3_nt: TGTGCCAGCAGTACCGGGCTCCCATATGGCTACACCTTC

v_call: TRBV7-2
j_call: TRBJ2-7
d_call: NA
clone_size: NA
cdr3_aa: CASSLLRGISYEQYF
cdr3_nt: TGTGCCAGCAGCTTATTACGCGGGATCTCCTACGAGCAGTACTTC

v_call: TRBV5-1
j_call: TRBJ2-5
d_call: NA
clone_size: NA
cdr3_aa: CASSREGGTQETQYF
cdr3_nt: TGCGCCAGCAGCCGAGAGGGGGGTACCCAAGAGACCCAGTACTTC

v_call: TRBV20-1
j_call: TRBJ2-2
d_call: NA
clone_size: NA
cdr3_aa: CSAREGTGELFF
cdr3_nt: TGCAGTGCTAGGGAGGGGACCGGGGAGCTGTTTTTT

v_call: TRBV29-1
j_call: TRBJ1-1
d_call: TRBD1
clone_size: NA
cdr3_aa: CSVPETGKNTEAFF
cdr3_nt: TGCAGCGTCCCGGAGACAGGGAAAAACACTGAAGCTTTCTTT

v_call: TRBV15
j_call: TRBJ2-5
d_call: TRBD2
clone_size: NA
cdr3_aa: CATSSELAGRETQYF
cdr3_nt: TGTGCCACCAGCAGCGAACTAGCGGGTCGGGAGACCCAGTACTTC

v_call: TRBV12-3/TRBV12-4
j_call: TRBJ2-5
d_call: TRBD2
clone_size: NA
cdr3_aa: CASSPYGGAGETQYF
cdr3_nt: TGTGCCAGCAGCCCCTACGGGGGGGCCGGAGAGACCCAGTACTTC

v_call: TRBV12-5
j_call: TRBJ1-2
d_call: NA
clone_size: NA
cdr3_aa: CASGLAGPSYGYTF
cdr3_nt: TGTGCTAGTGGTTTGGCAGGACCTTCCTATGGCTACACCTTC

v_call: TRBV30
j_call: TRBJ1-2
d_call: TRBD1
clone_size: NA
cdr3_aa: CASNPDRASGYTF
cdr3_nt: TGTGCCTCCAACCCGGACAGGGCAAGTGGCTACACCTTC

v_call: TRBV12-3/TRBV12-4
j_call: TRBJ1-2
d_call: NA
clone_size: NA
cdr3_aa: CASSRDTNYGYTF
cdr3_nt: TGTGCCAGCAGCCGAGACACTAACTATGGCTACACCTTC

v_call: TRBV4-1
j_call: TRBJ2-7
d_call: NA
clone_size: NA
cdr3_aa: CASSQDREPAGEQYF
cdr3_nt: TGCGCCAGCAGCCAAGATCGAGAACCGGCGGGGGAGCAGTACTTC

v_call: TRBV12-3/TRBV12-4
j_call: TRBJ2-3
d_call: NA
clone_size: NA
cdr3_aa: CASSFGVTDTQYF
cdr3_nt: TGTGCCAGCAGTTTTGGGGTCACAGATACGCAGTATTTT

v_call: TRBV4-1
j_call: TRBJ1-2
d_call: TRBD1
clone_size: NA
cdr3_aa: CASSQDQGAKGYTF
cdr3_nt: TGCGCCAGCAGCCAAGATCAGGGGGCTAAGGGCTACACCTTC

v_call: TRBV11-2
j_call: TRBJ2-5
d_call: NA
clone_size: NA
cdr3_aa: CASSLESGLGETQYF
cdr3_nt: TGTGCCAGCAGCTTAGAAAGTGGCCTAGGAGAGACCCAGTACTTC

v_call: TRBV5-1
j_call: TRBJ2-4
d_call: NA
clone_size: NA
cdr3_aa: CASSLALGNIQYF
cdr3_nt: TGCGCCAGCAGCTTGGCCCTCGGAAACATTCAGTACTTC

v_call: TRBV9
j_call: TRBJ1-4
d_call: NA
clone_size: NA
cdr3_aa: CASSVLDGTPTNEKLFF
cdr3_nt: TGTGCCAGCAGCGTATTGGACGGGACTCCAACTAATGAAAAACTGTTTTTT

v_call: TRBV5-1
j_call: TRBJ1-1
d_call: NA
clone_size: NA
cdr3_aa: CASSLVGDNTEAFF
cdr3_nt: TGCGCCAGCAGCTTGGTGGGGGATAACACTGAAGCTTTCTTT

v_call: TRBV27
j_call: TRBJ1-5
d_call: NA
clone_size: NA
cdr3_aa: CASSPGSNQPQLF
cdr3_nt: TGTGCCAGCAGCCCAGGTAGCAATCAGCCCCAGCTTTTT

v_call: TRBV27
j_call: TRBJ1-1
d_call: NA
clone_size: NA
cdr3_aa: CASSLSTSTEAFF
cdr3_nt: TGTGCCAGCAGTTTATCGACGTCCACTGAAGCTTTCTTT

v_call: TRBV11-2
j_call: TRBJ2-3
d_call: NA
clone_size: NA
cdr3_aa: CASSAEAIGSTDTQYF
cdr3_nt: TGTGCCAGCAGCGCCGAGGCAATTGGGAGCACAGATACGCAGTATTTT

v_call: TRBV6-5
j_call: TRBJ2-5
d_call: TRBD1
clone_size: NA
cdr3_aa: CASSFGTAKETQYF
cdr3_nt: TGTGCCAGCAGTTTTGGGACAGCAAAAGAGACCCAGTACTTC

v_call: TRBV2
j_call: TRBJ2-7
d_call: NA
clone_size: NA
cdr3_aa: CASRVYEQYF
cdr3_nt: TGTGCCAGCAGAGTCTACGAGCAGTACTTC

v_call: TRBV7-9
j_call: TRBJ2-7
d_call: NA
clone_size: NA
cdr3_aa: CASSLEGHEQYF
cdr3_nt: TGTGCCAGCAGCTTGGAGGGGCACGAGCAGTACTTC

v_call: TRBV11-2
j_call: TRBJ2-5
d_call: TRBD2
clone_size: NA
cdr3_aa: CASSSGGMGLDYQETQYF
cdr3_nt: TGTGCCAGCAGCTCTGGCGGTATGGGACTAGATTACCAAGAGACCCAGTACTTC

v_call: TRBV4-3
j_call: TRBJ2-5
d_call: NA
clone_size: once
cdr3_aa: CASSQNWVQETQYF
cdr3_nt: TGCGCCAGCAGCCAAAATTGGGTTCAAGAGACCCAGTACTTC

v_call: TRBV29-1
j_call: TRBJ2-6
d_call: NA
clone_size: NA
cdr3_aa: CSTWTGDSGANVLTF
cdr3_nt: TGCAGCACTTGGACGGGGGACTCTGGGGCCAACGTCCTGACTTTC

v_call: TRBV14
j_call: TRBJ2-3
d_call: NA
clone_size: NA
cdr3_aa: CASSQEVDSSTDTQYF
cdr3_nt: TGTGCCAGCAGCCAAGAAGTGGACTCTTCCACAGATACGCAGTATTTT

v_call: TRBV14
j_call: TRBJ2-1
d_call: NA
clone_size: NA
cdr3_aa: CASSPTGSPYNEQFF
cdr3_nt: TGTGCCAGCAGCCCCACAGGGTCCCCCTACAATGAGCAGTTCTTC

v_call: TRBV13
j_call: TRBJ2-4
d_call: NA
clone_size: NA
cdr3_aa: CASSPEDRAKNIQYF
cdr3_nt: TGTGCCAGCAGCCCAGAAGACAGAGCCAAAAACATTCAGTACTTC

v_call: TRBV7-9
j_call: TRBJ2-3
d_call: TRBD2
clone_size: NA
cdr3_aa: CASIQSWGGSTDTQYF
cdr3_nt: TGTGCCAGCATCCAATCTTGGGGAGGGAGCACAGATACGCAGTATTTT

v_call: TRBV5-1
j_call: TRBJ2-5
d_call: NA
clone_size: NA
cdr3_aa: CASSSLGSVEETQYF
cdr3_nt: TGCGCCAGCAGCTCTTTGGGGAGTGTCGAAGAGACCCAGTACTTC

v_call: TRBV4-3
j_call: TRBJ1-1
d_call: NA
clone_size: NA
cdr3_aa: CASSQVGEGAEAFF
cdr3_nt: TGCGCCAGCAGCCAAGTGGGGGAGGGGGCTGAAGCTTTCTTT

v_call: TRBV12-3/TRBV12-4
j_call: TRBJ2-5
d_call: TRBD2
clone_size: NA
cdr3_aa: CASTSGGVQETQYF
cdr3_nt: TGTGCCAGCACTAGCGGGGGGGTCCAAGAGACCCAGTACTTC